These 16 T cell receptor beta chains came from one sample sequenced in a study of T-cell reconstitution after alpha-beta-depleted transplantation in children. Unique molecular identifiers were incorporated into the prepared TCRbeta library. TCRdb redid the calling of the PCR reads with MiXCR, one entry per CDR3 protein. The table records hundreds of thousands of distinct CDR3 sequences, about 10% of them present only once. The material was PBMCs from the stem cell graft donor, obtained from the stem cell graft. The receptors were gathered from a human donor who donated a stem cell graft to a child with acute myeloid leukemia.

The chain recombines TRBV12-3 or TRBV12-4 with TRBJ1-3; TRBD1 matches at 7 bases. This CDR3 is built from 16 residues. With V trimmed by 6 bases and J by 3 bases, 11 bases remained unmatched. Written as DNA, the CDR3 is TGTGCCAGCAGCCCTACTACAGGGGCGGATGGAAACACCATATATTTT. It encodes CASSPTTGADGNTIYF.

This clonotype was seen a few times. The V call is TRBV29-1, the J call TRBJ2-1, with 7 bases identical to TRBD2. CDR1 SQVTM and CDR2 ANQGSEA come from the germline V gene. This CDR3 region has 16 residues. Germline trimming cut 6 bases from V and 1 base from J; bases unmatched to any gene: 12. The CDR3 nucleotides read TGCAGCGTCGAGGGGACCGCTAGCGGTTCCTACAATGAGCAGTTCTTC. This codes for CSVEGTASGSYNEQFF.

The J gene is TRBJ2-1, the V gene TRBV20-1; 12 bases map to TRBD2. V lost 6 bases and J lost 0; bases outside the gene matches: 6. Germline CDR1 and CDR2: DFQATT and SNEGSKA (reference sequence). The CDR3 is 16 amino acids. The CDR3 coding sequence is TGCAGTGCGCTCGGACTAGCGGGAATCTCCTACAATGAGCAGTTCTTC. Protein product: CSALGLAGISYNEQFF.

The chain joins TRBV12-3 or TRBV12-4 to TRBJ2-7, with TRBD2 identical over 14 bases. V trimming: 6 bases; J trimming: 4 bases; junction bases outside the gene matches: 8. The CDR3 extends over 16 amino acids. CDR3 region: CASSAGTSGSRYEQYF. The CDR3 bases are TGTGCCAGCAGCGCCGGGACTAGCGGGAGTAGGTACGAGCAGTACTTC.

At least ten counts were recorded for this clonotype. J is TRBJ2-2 and V is TRBV20-1; D is perhaps TRBD2 (5 bases). Trimming shortened V by 7 bases and J by 6 bases, and 12 bases separated the two germline ends. Germline lookup yields CDR1 DFQATT and CDR2 SNEGSKA (reference sequence). The CDR3 loop spans 12 amino acids. The CDR3 protein is CSVNAGAGELFF. CDR3 DNA sequence: TGCAGTGTTAATGCGGGCGCCGGGGAGCTGTTTTTT.

The J gene is TRBJ1-4, the V gene TRBV20-1; D gene ambiguous. Germline CDR1 is DFQATT and CDR2 is SNEGSKA (reference sequence). The CDR3 is made up of 14 amino acids. V lost 3 bases, J lost 3 bases, and 11 bases lay in between. The CDR3 region has the DNA TGCAGTGCTAGCCCTTTAGGGCCTAATGAAAAACTGTTTTTT. As protein: CSASPLGPNEKLFF.

This clonotype was detected ten times or more. CDR3 amino acids: CASSDAQGRNQPQHF. In DNA, the CDR3 is TGTGCCAGCAGCGATGCTCAGGGACGCAATCAGCCCCAGCATTTT. This chain connects TRBV4-2 to TRBJ1-5, with a tentative D call TRBD1 (5 bases). The germline V gene has CDR1 LGHNA and CDR2 YNFKEQ. V was trimmed by 5 bases and J by 2 bases, leaving 13 bases between them. CDR3 length equals 15 residues.

V usage is TRBV7-2 and J usage is TRBJ2-1; D may be TRBD2 (6 bases). The CDR3 length is 15 residues. V lost 5 bases and J lost 6, with 17 bases in between. Germline V lookup: CDR1 SGHTA, CDR2 FQGNSA. DNA of the CDR3: TGTGCCAGCAGCCGCCGTGGAGCGACTAGCAATGAGCAGTTCTTC. Protein: CASSRRGATSNEQFF. The full variable domain, in which reference TRBV7-2 and TRBJ2-1 provide the parts outside the CDR3, is GAGVSQSPSNKVTEKGKDVELRCDPISGHTALYWYRQSLGQGLEFLIYFQGNSAPDKSGLPSDRFSAERTGGSVSTLTIQRTQQEDSAVYLCASSRRGATSNEQFFGPGTRLTVL.

In this sample, this clonotype turned up many times. The chain carries TRBV4-3 and TRBJ2-3, with D perhaps being TRBD1 or TRBD2 (7 bases each). Germline V CDR1 and CDR2: LGHNA, YSLEER. Trimming shortened V by 0 bases and J by 1 base, and 20 bases separated the two germline ends. The CDR3 has 19 residues. The CDR3 reads CASSQEAPQGRAGTDTQYF. CDR3 DNA: TGCGCCAGCAGCCAAGAGGCCCCACAGGGGAGGGCCGGCACAGATACGCAGTATTTT.

The table lists this clonotype with many counts. V is TRBV7-6 and J is TRBJ2-7, with 9 bases aligning to TRBD1. Germline-derived CDR1 and CDR2 are SGHVS and FNYEAQ. The length of the CDR3 is 14 residues. The V segment lost 1 base and the J segment 5 bases; nucleotides outside the gene matches: 3. The CDR3 sequence: CASSLGTGDHEQYF. CDR3 sequence (DNA): TGTGCCAGCAGCTTAGGGACAGGGGACCACGAGCAGTACTTC.

There are a few counts of this clonotype. The J gene is TRBJ2-2, the V gene TRBV2; 7 nucleotides match TRBD2. Germline V gene sequence: CDR1 SNHLY, CDR2 FYNNEI. The CDR3 sequence is 18 residues long. The junction had 19 bases not matched to a gene; V was cut back by 8 bases and J by 4 bases. CDR3 loop: CASCLSPREGILTGELFF. In DNA form, the CDR3 reads TGTGCCAGCTGCTTGAGTCCGAGGGAGGGGATCCTCACCGGGGAGCTGTTTTTT. The complete variable domain, with remaining parts taken from reference TRBV2 and TRBJ2-2, reads EPEVTQTPSHQVTQMGQEVILRCVPISNHLYFYWYRQILGQKVEFLVSFYNNEISEKSEIFDDQFSVERPDGSNFTLKIRSTKLEDSAMYFCASCLSPREGILTGELFFGEGSRLTVL.

This clonotype was picked up a small number of times. The junction departs from germline at one end; a sequencing error may be responsible. The chain couples TRBV3-1 to TRBJ1-1, with 7 nucleotides matching TRBD1. The germline CDR1 and CDR2 sequences are LGHDT and YNNKEL (reference sequence). The CDR3 loop spans 14 amino acids. The CDR3: CASGPGTANTEAVF. CDR3 nucleotide sequence: TGTGCCAGCGGACCTGGGACAGCCAACACTGAAGCTGTCTTT.

The gene calls are TRBV7-6 and TRBJ2-1; 8 bases match TRBD2. Germline V CDR1 and CDR2: SGHVS, FNYEAQ. The V gene end was trimmed by 6 bases and the J gene end by 5 bases; junction bases not matched to a gene: 15. The CDR3 runs to 17 residues. The CDR3 here is CASSSTTGSGTNNEQFF. As DNA, the CDR3 is TGTGCCAGCAGTTCGACCACTGGTAGCGGGACGAACAATGAGCAGTTCTTC.

There are a few counts of this clonotype. The V call is TRBV7-2, the J call TRBJ1-4; D uncertain. Between the trimmed V and J ends, which lost 10 bases and 0 bases, there was a span of 12 bases. The CDR3 extends over 14 amino acids. The germline gives CDR1 SGHTA, CDR2 FQGNSA. CDR3 sequence reads: CATSQSATNEKLFF. CDR3 bases: TGTGCCACCTCCCAGTCTGCAACTAATGAAAAACTGTTTTTT.

The chain is built from TRBV18 and TRBJ2-5; the D gene could be TRBD1 or TRBD2 (5 bases each). The germline V and J ends were trimmed by 5 bases and 2 bases, with 9 bases remaining between them. Germline loops: CDR1 KGHSH, CDR2 LQKENI. The CDR3 contains 13 residues. CDR3 loop: CASSRDQQETQYF. The CDR3, as DNA: TGTGCCAGCTCAAGGGACCAGCAAGAGACCCAGTACTTC.

This clonotype showed up many times. The rearrangement joins TRBV7-3 to TRBJ1-1, with D perhaps TRBD1 (6 bases). The CDR3 is made up of 14 amino acids. Germline CDR1 is SGHTA and CDR2 is FQGTGA. V was pared by 4 bases and J by 1 base, with 10 bases between. CDR3 residues: CASSSGQQNTEAFF. The CDR3 DNA sequence: TGTGCCAGCAGCTCGGGACAACAGAACACTGAAGCTTTCTTT.